This T cell receptor beta chain appears in the sequencing data of a study of Graves' ophthalmopathy and Graves' hyperthyroidism. With a duration under 3 months, ophthalmopathy in the donors showed moderate-to-severe activity, CAS ≥3 and NOSPECS ≥4. From RNA, the CDR3 regions of TCR beta chains were amplified and sequenced. An opening RT-PCR round employed HTBI primers and preceded a second-round multiplex PCR. TCRdb processed the multiplex PCR reads anew with MiXCR; each CDR3 protein has one entry. The table records about 740,000 distinct CDR3 sequences, about 44% of them present only once. This clonotype was seen a few times. Germline V gives CDR1 LNHDA, CDR2 SQIVND (reference sequence). The CDR3 totals 15 residues. J lost 5 bases, V lost 5 bases, and 7 bases had no gene match.

The sample was peripheral blood. The chain couples TRBV19 to TRBJ2-5; 11 positions agree with TRBD2. This clonotype was sampled from an adult man with Graves' ophthalmopathy. This chain's CDR3 is CASSRSGRAWETQYF. The CDR3 DNA reads TGTGCCAGTAGTCGTAGCGGGAGGGCATGGGAGACCCAGTACTTC.